The entry that follows covers one T cell receptor (beta chain) sequence. What it binds is not known. The data are from a study of T cell responses to AZD1222 COVID-19 vaccine. Study-level points and caveats: Baseline seropositivity characterized only a handful of AZD1222 recipients. In a largely white British group with more females than males, clonal diversity was possibly underestimated. Spike was spanned by vaccine-associated CD4 TCRs, which were dominant at 160-218 and 743-854. Targeting of unmutated variant regions was reportedly seen in nearly half of spike-specific TCRs.

Germline values: CDR1 SNHLY, CDR2 FYNNEI. CDR3 size: 11 residues. The ends were cut back, 10 bases at V and 0 bases at J, with 6 bases in the middle. This table comes from immunoSEQ multiplex PCR, and its TCRdb copy is limited to in-frame clones, with some not included. The table includes 150,000 to 200,000 clones, around 90% detected once. This sequence joins TRBV2 and TRBJ2-5; D gene uncertain. The clonotype comes from an adult in good health. The source was peripheral blood, collected on day 0 of AZD1222 vaccination. This chain's CDR3 is CATSYQETQYF. CDR3 nucleotides: TGTGCCACCTCGTACCAAGAGACCCAGTACTTC.